Sequencing of this T cell receptor (beta chain) was carried out in a study of T cell responses to AZD1222 COVID-19 vaccine. Measured with immunoSEQ multiplex PCR; TCRdb has only the in-frame clones, and not every one. The repertoire holds 150,000 to 200,000 clones, with 87% as singletons. V lost 9 bases and J lost 3, with 18 bases in between. This CDR3 region has 14 residues. Germline CDR1 is LNHDA and CDR2 is SQIVND (reference sequence). The sample holds a few counts of this clone. What it binds is not known. Study-level findings and limits: Most donors were white British and more were female, and clonal diversity was possibly underestimated. Without day 14 samples, only post-peak T cell repertoires were studied.

The specimen comprised peripheral blood, sampled 28 days after the second AZD1222 dose. This receptor was identified in an adult who received the AZD1222 COVID-19 vaccine. The rearrangement links TRBV19 to TRBJ2-7; tentative D call: TRBD2 (6 bases). The CDR3 nucleotides are TGTGCCAGCTCGAGACAGACTAGTAACTACGAGCAGTACTTC. It translates to CASSRQTSNYEQYF.